These T cell receptor beta chains were read from a single sample in a study of blood T cell repertoires in COVID-19. Generated by immunoSEQ multiplex PCR, the TCRdb table keeps only in-frame clones and is missing some. The data show roughly 170,000 clones, around two thirds seen once. The specimen was peripheral blood. The receptors come from a woman at least 80 years old with acute or convalescent COVID-19. Each CDR3 is given with its conserved first and last residue. The order of the fields is D gene, V gene, J gene, clone size, CDR3 protein, CDR3 DNA. A D gene is named only where the DNA matches it firmly. Part of the rows lack a size; the others show once, few, many or a class for expanded clones.

TRBD2	TRBV4-1	TRBJ2-3	.	CASSLLLAGVFGDTQYF	TGCGCCAGCAGCCTTCTGCTAGCGGGAGTCTTTGGAGATACGCAGTATTTT
TRBD1	TRBV27	TRBJ1-4	.	CASSSWTGDEKLFF	TGTGCCAGCAGTTCTTGGACAGGCGATGAAAAACTGTTTTTT
.	TRBV18	TRBJ1-3	.	CASSLPGTKNTIYF	TGTGCCAGCTCGCTTCCCGGGACTAAAAACACCATATATTTT
.	TRBV5-6	TRBJ2-7	.	CASSRDSTSYEQYF	TGTGCCAGCAGCCGCGACTCCACGTCCTACGAGCAGTACTTC
.	TRBV5-4	TRBJ2-2	.	CASSHPSSTTGELFF	TGTGCCAGCAGTCATCCTAGCTCGACCACCGGGGAGCTGTTTTTT
TRBD1	TRBV4-2	TRBJ1-2	.	CASSQGQGAGGYTF	TGTGCCAGCAGCCAGGGACAGGGGGCGGGGGGCTACACCTTC
.	TRBV7-9	TRBJ2-7	few	CASTDTYEQYF	TGTGCCAGCACCGACACCTACGAGCAGTACTTC
.	TRBV6-2/TRBV6-3	TRBJ2-3	.	CASSYRVRVRPDTQYF	TGTGCCAGCAGTTACAGGGTCAGGGTTCGCCCAGATACGCAGTATTTT
TRBD1	TRBV10-3	TRBJ2-3	.	CAISEFRTGEDTQYF	TGTGCCATCAGTGAATTCCGGACAGGGGAAGATACGCAGTATTTT
TRBD1	TRBV19	TRBJ1-5	.	CASSIQGVQPQHF	TGTGCCAGTAGTATTCAGGGGGTTCAGCCCCAGCATTTT